This T cell receptor beta chain was recovered during a study of shared clonotypes between healthy human individuals. A word on this clone: The antigen remains undetermined. Other DNA sequences within the sample encode an identical CDR3.

Germline assignment: CDR1 SGHRS and CDR2 YFSETQ. This CDR3 spans 15 amino acids. After removal of 3 bases from V and 6 bases from J, the junction contained 4 bases not matched to a gene. Findings and caveats of the study: Depth of sequencing was expected to influence donor clonotype sharing.

Researchers divided each subset's genomic DNA evenly across several immunoSEQ plates. This table comes from immunoSEQ multiplex PCR, and its TCRdb copy is limited to in-frame clones, with some not included. The sample has over 2 million clones; 90% to 95% are singletons. The chain is built from TRBV5-1 and TRBJ2-1, with 12 bases fitting TRBD2. Sequenced sample: naive CD4+ T cells sorted from blood. As to subset: CD45RA+ positively selected. The sequence was obtained from a man younger than 30 in good health. This CDR3 reads CASSSPGLAGNEQFF. The CDR3 DNA reads TGCGCCAGCAGCTCCCCGGGACTAGCGGGCAATGAGCAGTTCTTC.